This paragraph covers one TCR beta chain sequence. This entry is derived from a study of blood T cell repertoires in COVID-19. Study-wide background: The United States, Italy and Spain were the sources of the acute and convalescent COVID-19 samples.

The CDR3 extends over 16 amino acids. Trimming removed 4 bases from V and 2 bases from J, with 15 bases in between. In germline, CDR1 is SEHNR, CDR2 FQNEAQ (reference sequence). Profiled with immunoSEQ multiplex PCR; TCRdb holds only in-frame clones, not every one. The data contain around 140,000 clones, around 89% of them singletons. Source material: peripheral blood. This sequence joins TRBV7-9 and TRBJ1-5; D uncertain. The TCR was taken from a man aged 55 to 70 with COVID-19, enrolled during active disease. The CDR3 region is CASSYGPPNGNQPQHF. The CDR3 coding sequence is TGTGCCAGCAGCTATGGCCCCCCGAACGGCAATCAGCCCCAGCATTTT.